The T cell receptor beta chain described here comes from a study of blood T cell repertoires in COVID-19. In the study overall: In each case, the material was cDNA or gDNA derived from T cells, B-cell-depleted T cells, or PBMCs.

Methods used by the authors: Amplification of reference gene primers provided the estimated nucleated cell counts. TCRdb's table, derived via immunoSEQ multiplex PCR, lists solely in-frame clones and lacks some. V and J calls and clone size come straight from that table; D and trimming were deduced from the DNA. The sample includes approximately 50,000 clones, around 73% of them seen just once. The CDR3 extends over 16 amino acids. Per the germline V gene, CDR1 is LNHDA and CDR2 is SQIVND (reference sequence). The junction had 9 bases not matched to a gene; V was cut back by 5 bases and J by 3 bases. Participants were aged about 18 to 100 years from around 25 US areas. Grouping used clinical history reported by participants in a survey and questionnaire.

The chain couples TRBV19 to TRBJ2-3; TRBD2 aligns across 9 bases. This TCR was recovered from a woman between 50 and 59 years old with acute COVID-19. The sequenced sample consisted of PBMCs or T cells enriched from blood (not recorded which). This CDR3 is CASSAAGRGGTDTQYF. The CDR3 DNA sequence: TGTGCCAGTAGTGCCGCGGGGCGGGGGGGAACAGATACGCAGTATTTT.